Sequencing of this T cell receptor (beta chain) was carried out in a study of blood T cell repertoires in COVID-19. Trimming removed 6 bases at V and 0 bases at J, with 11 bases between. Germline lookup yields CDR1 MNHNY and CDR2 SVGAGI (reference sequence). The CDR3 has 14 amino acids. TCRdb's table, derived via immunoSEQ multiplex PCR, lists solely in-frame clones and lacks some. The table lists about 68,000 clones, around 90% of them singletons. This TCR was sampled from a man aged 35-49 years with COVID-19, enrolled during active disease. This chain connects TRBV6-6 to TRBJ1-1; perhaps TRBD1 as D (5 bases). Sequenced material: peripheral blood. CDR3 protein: CASRKQVLNTEAFF. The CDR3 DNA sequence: TGTGCCAGCAGAAAACAGGTTTTGAACACTGAAGCTTTCTTT.